This T cell receptor (beta chain) stems from a study of T-cell memory formation after mild COVID-19. The trim removed 6 bases at V and 0 bases at J, leaving 9 bases unmatched. Germline CDR1 and CDR2: SGHKS and YYEKEE (reference sequence). This CDR3 spans 16 amino acids. TCRdb re-analysed the 5' RACE reads in MiXCR, keeping a single row per CDR3 protein. The sample has just over 300,000 distinct CDR3 sequences, around 19% seen once. The chain uses TRBV5-5 and TRBJ2-4; TRBD2 agrees at 7 bases. Sequencing was performed on PBMCs or a T cell subset sorted from them (not recorded which). The TCR was taken from a young man who had mild COVID-19 (a few samples of this study predate the infection). Cell type and time point are not known. CDR3 amino acids: CASTLRGFLAKNIQYF. Here the CDR3 DNA reads TGTGCCAGCACCCTGCGGGGGTTCCTAGCCAAAAACATTCAGTACTTC.